Reported below is one T cell receptor beta chain. This record belongs to a study of blood T cell repertoires in COVID-19. In the study overall: PBMCs, B-cell-depleted T cells, or T cells provided the cDNA or gDNA that made up the material.

The protocol was immunoSEQ multiplex PCR, while the TCRdb copy is restricted to in-frame clones and leaves out a portion. Here the sample spans tens of thousands of clones, roughly 90% being singletons. The sequenced sample consisted of peripheral blood. This clonotype was obtained from a human donor in a cohort sampled during active COVID-19.

The chain's CDR3 is CASSYYTGSSTEAFF. The DNA for the CDR3 is TGTGCCAGCAGTTACTATACAGGGAGCAGCACTGAAGCTTTCTTT. The chain carries TRBV6-5 and TRBJ1-1; TRBD1 might be the D (6 bases). CDR1 and CDR2 (germline): MNHEY, SVGAGI. The CDR3 runs 15 residues. The V end was cut by 1 base, the J end by 4 bases, with 13 bases between.